Listed below are T cell receptor beta chains from one sample, sequenced in a study of blood T cell repertoires in COVID-19. Generated by immunoSEQ multiplex PCR, the TCRdb table keeps only in-frame clones and is missing some. The sample includes some 70,000 clones, around four fifths of them seen just once. The specimen was peripheral blood. These receptors were obtained from a man in his 60s with acute or convalescent COVID-19. CDR3s include the opening cysteine and the closing phenylalanine or tryptophan. The D gene is left open where the match is weak. Size values are once, few and many counts, or a class for expanded clones, and some rows have none.

>TRBV6-1|TRBJ2-2|TRBD1|NA
TGTGCCAGCAGTGAGGACAGGCCGGGCACCGGGGAGCTGTTTTTT
CASSEDRPGTGELFF
>TRBV5-4|TRBJ1-2|TRBD1|NA
TGTGCCAGCAGCGGGGACAGGGGGCTAGGCGGCTACACCTTC
CASSGDRGLGGYTF
>TRBV5-4|TRBJ2-5|NA|NA
TGTGCCAGCAGCGCGGCGGGGTACCAAGAGACCCAGTACTTC
CASSAAGYQETQYF
>TRBV6-5|TRBJ2-2|NA|NA
TGTGCCAGCAGTTACTGGGCAGGGAACACCGGGGAGCTGTTTTTT
CASSYWAGNTGELFF
>TRBV5-5|TRBJ2-1|TRBD2|NA
TGTGCCAGCAGCGGGGGACTAGCGGATTACAATGAGCAGTTCTTC
CASSGGLADYNEQFF
>TRBV4-1|TRBJ2-1|TRBD1|NA
TGCGCCAGCAGCCTCTATGTGGGGGGACAGGGGGCTTCCTACAATGAGCAGTTCTTC
CASSLYVGGQGASYNEQFF
>TRBV12-3/TRBV12-4|TRBJ1-5|NA|NA
TGTGCCAGCAGACAGGGATCTCAGCCCCAGCATTTT
CASRQGSQPQHF
>TRBV7-2|TRBJ1-6|TRBD1|NA
TGTGCCAGCAGCTTAGGGACAGGGGTTCGCCTCCACTTT
CASSLGTGVRLHF
>TRBV5-1|TRBJ2-6|TRBD1|NA
TGCGCCAGCAGCGATGGACAGGGGGCTACTGGGGCCAACGTCCTGACTTTC
CASSDGQGATGANVLTF
>TRBV3-1/TRBV3-2|TRBJ2-1|TRBD2|NA
TGTGCCAGCAGCCAAGACGGGACTAGCGGTAGTGAGCAGTTCTTC
CASSQDGTSGSEQFF
>TRBV9|TRBJ2-3|NA|NA
TGTGCCAGCAATGCGGACAATGGGCCAGATACGCAGTATTTT
CASNADNGPDTQYF
>TRBV18|TRBJ2-3|NA|NA
TGTGCCAGCTCACCACGGCAGGGGAAAGATACGCAGTATTTT
CASSPRQGKDTQYF
>TRBV4-1|TRBJ1-6|NA|few
TGCGCCAGCAGCCAAGAGGGCACAGGCCGCTCCTATAATTCACCCCTCCACTTT
CASSQEGTGRSYNSPLHF
>TRBV5-1|TRBJ2-5|TRBD1|NA
TGCGCCAGCAGCTTGGCGACAGGGGAAGTGGAAGAGACCCAGTACTTC
CASSLATGEVEETQYF
>TRBV15|TRBJ2-5|NA|NA
TGTGCCACCAGCAGAGAAACGACTAGCCAAGAGACCCAGTACTTC
CATSRETTSQETQYF
>TRBV30|TRBJ1-1|NA|once
TGTGCCTGGAGCCCGGACATAACGGCGAGGGCTTTCTTT
CAWSPDITARAFF
>TRBV19|TRBJ1-2|NA|NA
TGTGCCAGTAGTATTGAGGGATCGAATGGCTACACCTTC
CASSIEGSNGYTF
>TRBV9|TRBJ2-3|TRBD2|NA
TGTGCCAGCAGCGTTAGTCTAGCGGTTCCCCGGCTCACAGATACGCAGTATTTT
CASSVSLAVPRLTDTQYF